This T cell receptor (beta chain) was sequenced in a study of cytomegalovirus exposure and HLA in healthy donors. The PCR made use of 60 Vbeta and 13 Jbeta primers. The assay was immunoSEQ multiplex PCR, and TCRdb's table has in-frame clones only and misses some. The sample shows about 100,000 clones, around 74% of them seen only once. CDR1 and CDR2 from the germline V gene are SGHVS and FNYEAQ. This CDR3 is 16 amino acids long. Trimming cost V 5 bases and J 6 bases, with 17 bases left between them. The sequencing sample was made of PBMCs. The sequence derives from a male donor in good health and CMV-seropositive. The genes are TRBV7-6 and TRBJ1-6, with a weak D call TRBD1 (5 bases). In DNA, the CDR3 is TGTGCCAGCAGCCTCGCCGGGACTCAGGGTAATTCACCCCTCCACTTT. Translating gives CASSLAGTQGNSPLHF.